These T cell receptor beta chains were read from a single sample in a study of blood T cell repertoires in COVID-19. Generated by immunoSEQ multiplex PCR, the TCRdb table keeps only in-frame clones and is missing some. Here the sample spans hundreds of thousands of clones, around 85% being singletons. Sequenced sample: peripheral blood. These receptors originate from a woman aged 50 to 60 with active or convalescent COVID-19. Both conserved end residues are part of each CDR3. A D gene is named only where the DNA matches it firmly. Some rows have no size entry. The others give once, few or many, or a class for an expanded clone.

v_call	d_call	clone_size	j_call	cdr3_nt	cdr3_aa
TRBV6-4	TRBD1	-	TRBJ1-2	TGTGCCAGCAGTGCGGGCGTCCCGGGACAGAGCTATGGCTACACCTTC	CASSAGVPGQSYGYTF
TRBV2	-	-	TRBJ2-3	TGTGCCAGCAGCGACCCGGGACTTGGCACAGATACGCAGTATTTT	CASSDPGLGTDTQYF
TRBV28	-	-	TRBJ1-1	TGTGCCAGCAGTTTACGGGCAGGGGAGCGATCGGACACTGAAGCTTTCTTT	CASSLRAGERSDTEAFF
TRBV7-8	-	-	TRBJ1-3	TGTGCCAGCAGCTTCGACACTGGAAACACCATATATTTT	CASSFDTGNTIYF
TRBV14	-	-	TRBJ2-7	TGTGCCAGCAGACACCGAGGGGGGGGTGAGCAGTACTTC	CASRHRGGGEQYF
TRBV7-9	TRBD1	-	TRBJ2-2	TGTGCCAGCAGCTTCGAACATACAGGGGTGGCCACCGGGGAGCTGTTTTTT	CASSFEHTGVATGELFF
TRBV4-1	TRBD1	many	TRBJ1-5	TGCGCCAGCAGCCTGTTGGACAGGGCGGCTCAGCCCCAGCATTTT	CASSLLDRAAQPQHF
TRBV21-1	-	once	TRBJ1-2	TGTGCCAGCAGCATTAACAGGGGGCAACGTTATGGCTACACCTTC	CASSINRGQRYGYTF
TRBV5-5	-	-	TRBJ2-7	TGTGCCAGCAGCTTGGGGTCAGGCGCCTACGAGCAGTACTTC	CASSLGSGAYEQYF
TRBV4-1	-	-	TRBJ1-2	TGCGCCAGCAGCCAAGAGAATCCGGGGTTGACCTATGGCTACACCTTC	CASSQENPGLTYGYTF
TRBV25-1	-	once	TRBJ2-5	TGTGCCAGCAGTCTGCATGGGGGGCAAGAGACCCAGTACTTC	CASSLHGGQETQYF
TRBV5-5	TRBD1	-	TRBJ1-6	TGTGCCAGCAGTGTTGACGGGACAGCCCCTAATTCACCCCTCCACTTT	CASSVDGTAPNSPLHF
TRBV6-5	-	-	TRBJ2-5	TGTGCCAGCAGTTACTCTGGGAGCGAAGGGGAGACCCAGTACTTC	CASSYSGSEGETQYF
TRBV25-1	TRBD1	-	TRBJ2-3	TGTGCCAGCGAAGCCTCCGACAGGGGGCCTCTTTCCAATACGCAGTATTTT	CASEASDRGPLSNTQYF
TRBV5-1	-	-	TRBJ2-6	TGCGCCAGCAGCTCCGGGTGGCTTTCTGGGGCCAACGTCCTGACTTTC	CASSSGWLSGANVLTF
TRBV9	TRBD1	-	TRBJ2-7	TGTGCCAGCAGCGTGACCGGGACAGGGGAAGTTGAGCAGTACTTC	CASSVTGTGEVEQYF
TRBV9	TRBD1	-	TRBJ1-2	TGTGCCAGCAGCGTAGGTCCGTCAGGGGGCGGGAGAGACTATGGCTACACCTTC	CASSVGPSGGGRDYGYTF
TRBV6-4	-	-	TRBJ1-1	TGTGCCAGCAGGTCGGGCACTGAAGCTTTCTTT	CASRSGTEAFF
TRBV6-5	-	once	TRBJ2-7	TGTGCCAGCACTTTCACGGCAGGGTTTGGCGAGCAGTACTTC	CASTFTAGFGEQYF
TRBV6-2/TRBV6-3	-	-	TRBJ1-5	TGTGCCAGCAGTTTTCCTCAGGGGCCGGGCAATCAGCCCCAGCATTTT	CASSFPQGPGNQPQHF
TRBV10-1	TRBD1	-	TRBJ1-1	TGCGCCAGCAGGGGTTGGGCGGCGGACAGGGGGTATCGGTACACTGAAGCTTTCTTT	CASRGWAADRGYRYTEAFF
TRBV10-3	TRBD1	once	TRBJ1-2	TGTGCCATCAGTGAGTCGAAGACAGGGAGTATTGGCTACACCTTC	CAISESKTGSIGYTF
TRBV27	-	-	TRBJ1-6	TGTGCCAGCAGTTTCCACTCGTCCAACCCTAATTCACCCCTCCACTTT	CASSFHSSNPNSPLHF
TRBV2	TRBD1	-	TRBJ2-4	TGTGCCAGCAGTGAAGTTGCAGGGGGTCGAGGCAAAAACATTCAGTACTTC	CASSEVAGGRGKNIQYF
TRBV19	-	-	TRBJ1-5	TGTGCCAGTAGGACGGGGGAGTATAGCAATCAGCCCCAGCATTTT	CASRTGEYSNQPQHF
TRBV28	-	-	TRBJ2-1	TGTGCCAGCCGTTTATCCTTCAACAGGGCAGATGAGCAGTTCTTC	CASRLSFNRADEQFF
TRBV28	-	-	TRBJ2-2	TGTGCCAGCAGCTCTCTCCGAGTAAACACCGGGGAGCTGTTTTTT	CASSSLRVNTGELFF
TRBV6-1	TRBD2	-	TRBJ2-4	TGTGCCAGCAGTGATGGGGCGGGTCCACTAGCGGGGGGCCAAAACATTCAGTACTTC	CASSDGAGPLAGGQNIQYF
TRBV15	TRBD2	-	TRBJ2-2	TGTGCCACCAGCAGAGATGTCCTAGCGGCTTACGGGGAGCTGTTTTTT	CATSRDVLAAYGELFF
TRBV11-2	TRBD1	-	TRBJ1-1	TGTGCCAGCAGCGGACAGGAGAACACTGAAGCTTTCTTT	CASSGQENTEAFF
TRBV19	-	-	TRBJ2-5	TGTGCCAGTAGTGTCCAGGAGGGGACCCAGTACTTC	CASSVQEGTQYF
TRBV5-4	TRBD2	-	TRBJ2-1	TGTGCCAGCAGCCCTCGGGGGGGAGGGTACAATGAGCAGTTCTTC	CASSPRGGGYNEQFF
TRBV13	TRBD1	-	TRBJ1-1	TGTGCCAGCAGCCCCTCAGGTGTGAGGGGGCACAGCACTGAAGCTTTCTTT	CASSPSGVRGHSTEAFF
TRBV27	TRBD2	-	TRBJ2-1	TGTGCCAGCAGTCCTCTAGCGGGAGTCTACAATGAGCAGTTCTTC	CASSPLAGVYNEQFF
TRBV10-3	TRBD1	-	TRBJ1-1	TGTGCCATCAGTGGGGGACAGGGGTACACTGAAGCTTTCTTT	CAISGGQGYTEAFF
TRBV6-6	-	-	TRBJ1-2	TGTGCGACCGCCGTGGGGCGCAAGGGTGGCTACACCTTC	CATAVGRKGGYTF
TRBV9	TRBD2	-	TRBJ2-1	TGTGCCAGCAGCGCCCATAGCGGGAGTGGGGGCGATGAGCAGTTCTTC	CASSAHSGSGGDEQFF
TRBV21-1	-	once	TRBJ1-5	TGTGCCAGCAAATCGCCGGGACACAATCAGCCCCAGCATTTT	CASKSPGHNQPQHF
TRBV5-6	-	-	TRBJ1-1	TGTGCCAGCAGCCTGGGACTAATGAACACTGAAGCTTTCTTT	CASSLGLMNTEAFF
TRBV27	TRBD2	-	TRBJ2-1	TGTGCCACCTCTAAGCGGGAGTGGGACAATGAGCAGTTCTTC	CATSKREWDNEQFF
TRBV27	-	-	TRBJ2-7	TGTGCCAGCAGTTTTAAAGGGGGTAGAGCCGTATACTACGAGCAGTACTTC	CASSFKGGRAVYYEQYF
TRBV15	-	-	TRBJ1-1	TGTGCCACCAGCCGGCAGACCGCGAGGACTGAAGCTTTCTTT	CATSRQTARTEAFF
TRBV3-1/TRBV3-2	TRBD2	-	TRBJ2-5	TGTGCCAGCAGCCAAGATCTCCTCCTACGGAACGGGAGGAAAGAGACCCAGTACTTC	CASSQDLLLRNGRKETQYF
TRBV19	TRBD1	-	TRBJ1-6	TGTGCCAGTAGGAGGACAGGGGCGAACTATAATTCACCCCTCCACTTT	CASRRTGANYNSPLHF
TRBV6-2/TRBV6-3	-	-	TRBJ2-3	TGTGCCAGCAGTTACCCTAGCACAGATACGCAGTATTTT	CASSYPSTDTQYF
TRBV9	TRBD2	-	TRBJ2-2	TGTGCCAGCAGCGTAGGCCGAGCGGGAGGGACCGGGGAGCTGTTTTTT	CASSVGRAGGTGELFF
TRBV19	TRBD1	-	TRBJ1-2	TGTGCCAGTAGGGACAGGGGAACGGGCTATGGCTACACCTTC	CASRDRGTGYGYTF
TRBV4-2	TRBD1	-	TRBJ1-1	TGTGCCAGCAGCCAAGAGGGACAGGGTGGGAACACTGAAGCTTTCTTT	CASSQEGQGGNTEAFF
TRBV3-1/TRBV3-2	-	once	TRBJ1-2	TGTGCCAGCAGCCACCGGCAGGGCGACTATGGCTACACCTTC	CASSHRQGDYGYTF
TRBV5-1	TRBD1	once	TRBJ2-5	TGCGCCAGCAGCCTAGACAGGGCTGAGACCCAGTACTTC	CASSLDRAETQYF
TRBV7-6	TRBD1	once	TRBJ2-5	TGTGCCAGCAGCCCGATGGGACAGGGGATCCAAGAGACCCAGTACTTC	CASSPMGQGIQETQYF
TRBV19	-	few	TRBJ1-5	TGTGCCAGTAGTATCGGGGGGGATCAGCCCCAGCATTTT	CASSIGGDQPQHF
TRBV10-3	TRBD2	-	TRBJ2-1	TGTGCCATCAGTGAGCTACTAGCGGGATACAATGAGCAGTTCTTC	CAISELLAGYNEQFF
TRBV6-4	TRBD2	-	TRBJ2-7	TGTGCCAGCAGCGAAGCTAGCGGGAGCTCCTACGAGCAGTACTTC	CASSEASGSSYEQYF
TRBV6-5	TRBD2	-	TRBJ2-5	TGTGCCAGCAAGGGTAGCGGGAGATTGGAGACCCAGTACTTC	CASKGSGRLETQYF
TRBV28	TRBD1	-	TRBJ1-1	TGTGCCAGCAGTCCACAGGGGGAGGTCACTGAAGCTTTCTTT	CASSPQGEVTEAFF